Here is one TCR beta chain with its context. TCRdb's table, derived via immunoSEQ multiplex PCR, lists solely in-frame clones and lacks some. This sample has more than 250,000 clones, with more than 75% found just once. The sample is drawn from a study of blood T cell repertoires in COVID-19. Germline CDR1 is SGHNT and CDR2 is YENEEA. V was shortened by 3 bases and J by 3 bases, with 8 bases between the two germline ends. CDR3 length: 13 residues. The rearrangement uses TRBV11-3 and TRBJ1-1; D is undetermined. This TCR was sampled from a woman under 40 who had recovered from COVID-19. Sequences were obtained from PBMCs or T cells enriched from blood (not recorded which). In DNA form, the CDR3 reads TGTGCCAGCAGCTTTTCCCTCGACACTGAAGCTTTCTTT. Translation gives CASSFSLDTEAFF.